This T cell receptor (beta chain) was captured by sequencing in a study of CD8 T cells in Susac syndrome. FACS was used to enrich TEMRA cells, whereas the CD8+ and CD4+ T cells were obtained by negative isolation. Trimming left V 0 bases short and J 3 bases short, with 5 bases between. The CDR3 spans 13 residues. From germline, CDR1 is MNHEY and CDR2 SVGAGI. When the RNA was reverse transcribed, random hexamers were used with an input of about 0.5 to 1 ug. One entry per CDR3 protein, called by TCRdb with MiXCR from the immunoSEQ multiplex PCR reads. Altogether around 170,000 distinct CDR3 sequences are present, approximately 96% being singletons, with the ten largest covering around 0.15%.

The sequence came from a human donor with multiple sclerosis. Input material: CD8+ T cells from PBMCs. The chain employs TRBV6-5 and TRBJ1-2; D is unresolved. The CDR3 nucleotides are TGTGCCAGCAGTTACTCGAGCGACTATGGCTACACCTTC. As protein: CASSYSSDYGYTF.